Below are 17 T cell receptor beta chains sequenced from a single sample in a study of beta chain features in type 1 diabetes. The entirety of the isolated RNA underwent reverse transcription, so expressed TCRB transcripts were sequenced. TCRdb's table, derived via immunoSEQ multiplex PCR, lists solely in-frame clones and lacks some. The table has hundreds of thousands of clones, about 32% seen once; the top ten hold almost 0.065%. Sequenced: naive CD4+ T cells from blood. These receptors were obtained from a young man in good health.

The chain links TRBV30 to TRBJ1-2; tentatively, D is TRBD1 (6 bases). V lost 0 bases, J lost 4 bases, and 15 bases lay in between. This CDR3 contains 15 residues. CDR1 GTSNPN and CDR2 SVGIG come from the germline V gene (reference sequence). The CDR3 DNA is TGTGCCTGGAGTGTAGGGATCAGGGGAGGCTATGGCTACACCTTC. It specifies CAWSVGIRGGYGYTF. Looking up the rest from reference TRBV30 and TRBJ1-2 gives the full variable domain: SQTIHQWPATLVQPVGSPLSLECTVEGTSNPNLYWYRQAAGRGLQLLFYSVGIGQISSEVPQNLSASRPQDRQFILSSKKLLLSDSGFYLCAWSVGIRGGYGYTFGSGTRLTVV.

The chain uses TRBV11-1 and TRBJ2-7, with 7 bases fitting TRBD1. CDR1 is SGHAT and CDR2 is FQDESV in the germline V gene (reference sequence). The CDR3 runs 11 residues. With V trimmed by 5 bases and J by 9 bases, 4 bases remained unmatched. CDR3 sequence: CASSVDRVQYF. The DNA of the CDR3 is TGTGCCAGCAGCGTCGACAGGGTGCAGTACTTC.

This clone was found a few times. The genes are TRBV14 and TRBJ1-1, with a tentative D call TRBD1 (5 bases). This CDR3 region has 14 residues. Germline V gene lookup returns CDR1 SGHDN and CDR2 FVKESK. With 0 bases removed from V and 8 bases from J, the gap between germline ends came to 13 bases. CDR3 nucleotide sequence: TGTGCCAGCAGCCAAGATGGAGGGGAGAGGGAAGCTTTCTTT. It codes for CASSQDGGEREAFF. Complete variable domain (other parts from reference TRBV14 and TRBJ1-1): EAGVTQFPSHSVIEKGQTVTLRCDPISGHDNLYWYRRVMGKEIKFLLHFVKESKQDESGMPNNRFLAERTGGTYSTLKVQPAELEDSGVYFCASSQDGGEREAFFGQGTRLTVV.

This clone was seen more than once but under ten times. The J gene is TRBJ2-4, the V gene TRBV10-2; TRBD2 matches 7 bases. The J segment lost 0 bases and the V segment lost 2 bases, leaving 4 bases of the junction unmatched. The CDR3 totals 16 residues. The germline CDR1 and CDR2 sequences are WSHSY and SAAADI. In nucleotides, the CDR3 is TGCGCCAGCAGTGAGAGCGGGACCATAGCCAAAAACATTCAGTACTTC. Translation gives CASSESGTIAKNIQYF.

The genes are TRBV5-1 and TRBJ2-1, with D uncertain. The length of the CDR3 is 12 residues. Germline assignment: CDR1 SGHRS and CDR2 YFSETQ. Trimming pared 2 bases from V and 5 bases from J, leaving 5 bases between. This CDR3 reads CASSFLNNEQFF. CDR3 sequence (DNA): TGCGCCAGCAGCTTCTTAAACAATGAGCAGTTCTTC.

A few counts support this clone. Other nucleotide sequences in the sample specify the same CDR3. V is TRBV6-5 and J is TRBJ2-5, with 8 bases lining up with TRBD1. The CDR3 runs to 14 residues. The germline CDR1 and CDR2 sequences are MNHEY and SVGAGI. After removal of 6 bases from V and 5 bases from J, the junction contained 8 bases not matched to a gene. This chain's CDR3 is CASSNDRGGETQYF. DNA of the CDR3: TGTGCCAGCAGCAACGACAGGGGTGGGGAGACCCAGTACTTC.

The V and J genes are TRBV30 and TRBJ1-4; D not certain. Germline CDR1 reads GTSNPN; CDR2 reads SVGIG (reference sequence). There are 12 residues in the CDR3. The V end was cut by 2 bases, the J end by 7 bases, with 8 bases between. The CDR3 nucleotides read TGTGCCTGGAGTCCGAGCTCTGAAAAACTGTTTTTT. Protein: CAWSPSSEKLFF. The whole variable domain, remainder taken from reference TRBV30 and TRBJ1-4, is SQTIHQWPATLVQPVGSPLSLECTVEGTSNPNLYWYRQAAGRGLQLLFYSVGIGQISSEVPQNLSASRPQDRQFILSSKKLLLSDSGFYLCAWSPSSEKLFFGSGTQLSVL.

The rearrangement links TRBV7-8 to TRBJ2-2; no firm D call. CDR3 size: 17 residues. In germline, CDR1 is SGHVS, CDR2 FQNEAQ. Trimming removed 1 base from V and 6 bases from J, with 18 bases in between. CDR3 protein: CASSLGFGSYPPGELFF. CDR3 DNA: TGTGCCAGCAGCTTAGGTTTCGGGTCCTACCCACCCGGGGAGCTGTTTTTT.

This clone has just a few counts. The CDR3 sequence: CASSLALYGGGETQYF. The CDR3 DNA reads TGTGCCAGCAGCTTAGCCCTCTACGGGGGCGGGGAGACCCAGTACTTC. The J gene is TRBJ2-5, the V gene TRBV7-2; perhaps D is TRBD1 or TRBD2 (6 bases each). V lost 0 bases and J lost 5, with 16 bases in between. The CDR3 consists of 16 residues. Germline V lookup: CDR1 SGHTA, CDR2 FQGNSA.

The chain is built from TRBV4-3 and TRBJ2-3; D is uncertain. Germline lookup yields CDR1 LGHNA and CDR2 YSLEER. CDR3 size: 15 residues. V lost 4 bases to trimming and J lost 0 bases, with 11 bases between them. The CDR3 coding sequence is TGCGCCAGCAGCCTAAGAGCGCAAAGCACAGATACGCAGTATTTT. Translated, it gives CASSLRAQSTDTQYF.

The CDR3 spells CASSLYGYLETQYF. The CDR3 nucleotides are TGTGCCAGCAGCTTGTATGGGTACCTGGAGACCCAGTACTTC. J is TRBJ2-5 and V is TRBV5-6; D ambiguous. This CDR3 spans 14 amino acids. The V end lost 1 base, the J end lost 5 bases, and 12 bases lay between the germline ends. In germline, CDR1 is SGHDT, CDR2 YYEEEE.

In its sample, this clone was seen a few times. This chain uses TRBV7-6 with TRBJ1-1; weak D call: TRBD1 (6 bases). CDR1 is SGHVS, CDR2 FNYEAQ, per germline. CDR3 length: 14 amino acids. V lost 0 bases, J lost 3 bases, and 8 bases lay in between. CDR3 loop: CASSLAGGYTEAFF. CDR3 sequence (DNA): TGTGCCAGCAGCTTAGCAGGGGGTTACACTGAAGCTTTCTTT. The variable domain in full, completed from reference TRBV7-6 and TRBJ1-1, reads GAGVSQSPRYKVTKRGQDVALRCDPISGHVSLYWYRQALGQGPEFLTYFNYEAQQDKSGLPNDRFSAERPEGSISTLTIQRTEQRDSAMYRCASSLAGGYTEAFFGQGTRLTVV.

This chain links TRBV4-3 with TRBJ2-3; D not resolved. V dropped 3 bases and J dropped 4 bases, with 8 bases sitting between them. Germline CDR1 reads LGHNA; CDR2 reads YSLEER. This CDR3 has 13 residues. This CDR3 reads CASSQGIPDTQYF. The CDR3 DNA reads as TGCGCCAGCAGCCAGGGGATCCCAGATACGCAGTATTTT.

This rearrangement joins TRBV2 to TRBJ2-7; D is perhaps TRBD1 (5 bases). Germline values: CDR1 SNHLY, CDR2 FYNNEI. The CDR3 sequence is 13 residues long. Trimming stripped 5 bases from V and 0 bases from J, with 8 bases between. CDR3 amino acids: CASSWGYSYEQYF. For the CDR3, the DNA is TGTGCCAGCAGTTGGGGCTACTCCTACGAGCAGTACTTC. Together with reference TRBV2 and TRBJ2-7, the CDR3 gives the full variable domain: EPEVTQTPSHQVTQMGQEVILRCVPISNHLYFYWYRQILGQKVEFLVSFYNNEISEKSEIFDDQFSVERPDGSNFTLKIRSTKLEDSAMYFCASSWGYSYEQYFGPGTRLTVT.

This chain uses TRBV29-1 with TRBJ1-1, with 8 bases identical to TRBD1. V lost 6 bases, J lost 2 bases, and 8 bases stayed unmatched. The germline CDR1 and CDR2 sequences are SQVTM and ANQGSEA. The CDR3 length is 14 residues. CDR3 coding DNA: TGCAGCGTCCGTTCGACAGGGGAAAACACTGAAGCTTTCTTT. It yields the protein CSVRSTGENTEAFF.

The CDR3 DNA reads as TGTGCCAGCAGCTCGTCGAGGGAACAGTTACTGGAGACCCAGTACTTC. As protein: CASSSSREQLLETQYF. This rearrangement joins TRBV4-2 to TRBJ2-5; a possible D gene is TRBD2 (5 bases). Trimming shortened V by 5 bases and J by 5 bases, and 21 bases separated the two germline ends. This CDR3 contains 16 residues. Germline assignment: CDR1 LGHNA and CDR2 YNFKEQ.

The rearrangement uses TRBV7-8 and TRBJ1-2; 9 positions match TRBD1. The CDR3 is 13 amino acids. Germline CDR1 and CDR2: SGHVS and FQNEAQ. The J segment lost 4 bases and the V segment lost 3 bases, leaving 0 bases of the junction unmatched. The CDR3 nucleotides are TGTGCCAGCAGCTTGGACAGGGGCTATGGCTACACCTTC. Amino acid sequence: CASSLDRGYGYTF.